Below are 19 T cell receptor beta chains sequenced from a single sample in a study of T-cell memory formation after mild COVID-19. Each CDR3 protein gets one entry after TCRdb re-called the 5' RACE reads with MiXCR. The data show about half a million distinct CDR3 sequences, 15% to 20% seen once. What was sequenced was PBMCs or a T cell subset sorted from them (not recorded which). The receptors here all came from an adult woman who had mild COVID-19 (a few samples of this study predate the infection). Cell type and time point are not known.

The rearrangement uses TRBV14 and TRBJ2-3; D may be TRBD1 (7 bases). Trimming removed 0 bases at V and 1 base at J, with 11 bases between. The CDR3 totals 16 residues. Germline V gene data show CDR1 as SGHDN and CDR2 as FVKESK. Written as DNA, the CDR3 is TGTGCCAGCAGCCAAGATGGCGGGACAGGCACAGATACGCAGTATTTT. Residues: CASSQDGGTGTDTQYF.

V usage is TRBV7-2 and J usage is TRBJ2-3, with TRBD2 identical over 16 bases. Germline trimming cut 2 bases from V and 0 bases from J; bases unmatched to any gene: 20. The CDR3 is 24 amino acids. Per germline, CDR1 SGHTA and CDR2 FQGNSA. The chain's CDR3 is CASSLSWVGLAGGYQISSTDTQYF. The CDR3 region has the DNA TGTGCCAGCAGCTTAAGTTGGGTGGGACTAGCGGGAGGGTACCAGATCTCTAGCACAGATACGCAGTATTTT.

In this sample, this clonotype turned up a few times. The V call is TRBV20-1, the J call TRBJ2-7, with 8 bases that match TRBD2. V shed 4 bases, J shed 2 bases, and the junction held 4 bases outside the gene matches. The CDR3 has 13 residues. The germline V gene encodes CDR1 DFQATT and CDR2 SNEGSKA (reference sequence). CDR3 nucleotide sequence: TGCAGTGCTAAGGCGGGGGGTACCTACGAGCAGTACTTC. Translated: CSAKAGGTYEQYF.

DNA for the CDR3: TGTGCCAGCTCATCCATTAGCACAGATACGCAGTATTTT. Encoded protein: CASSSISTDTQYF. The chain uses TRBV18 and TRBJ2-3; unclear D gene. V lost 5 bases and J 0 bases, leaving 6 bases between the germline ends. In germline, CDR1 is KGHSH, CDR2 LQKENI. This CDR3 contains 13 residues.

The chain joins TRBV6-5 to TRBJ2-5, with no clear D. This CDR3 region has 14 residues. Germline CDR1 reads MNHEY; CDR2 reads SVGAGI. V lost 2 bases to trimming and J lost 4 bases, with 11 bases between them. The CDR3 DNA follows: TGTGCCAGCAGTTACGTAGGCACTGGAGAGACCCAGTACTTC. Translating gives CASSYVGTGETQYF.

The V and J genes are TRBV20-1 and TRBJ1-4; the D is unclear. The CDR3 is 16 residues long. Trimming shortened V by 3 bases and J by 7 bases, and 21 bases separated the two germline ends. Germline V gene lookup returns CDR1 DFQATT and CDR2 SNEGSKA (reference sequence). The CDR3 region has the DNA TGCAGTGCTAGTGGTTCCCACAGAAGGCGGGTTGAAAAACTGTTTTTT. Its protein is CSASGSHRRRVEKLFF.

The gene calls are TRBV11-1 and TRBJ2-2; perhaps TRBD2 as D (6 bases). Per the germline V gene, CDR1 is SGHAT and CDR2 is FQDESV (reference sequence). CDR3 length: 16 amino acids. Trimming stripped 2 bases from V and 2 bases from J, with 12 bases between. This chain's CDR3 is CASSLTPGANTGELFF. The CDR3 region has the DNA TGTGCCAGCAGCTTAACACCGGGAGCAAACACCGGGGAGCTGTTTTTT.

This clonotype has more than one count but fewer than ten. The CDR3 region is CASSGERDFEAFF. The CDR3 coding sequence is TGTGCCAGCAGCGGAGAACGGGACTTTGAAGCTTTCTTT. The chain joins TRBV5-6 to TRBJ1-1; a possible D gene is TRBD1 (5 bases). Germline CDR1 SGHDT, CDR2 YYEEEE. Trimming stripped 4 bases from V and 7 bases from J, with 14 bases between. CDR3 size: 13 residues.

This clonotype has a handful of counts. The chain carries TRBV7-6 and TRBJ2-5; a weak D match, TRBD1 (5 bases). Germline V gene lookup returns CDR1 SGHVS and CDR2 FNYEAQ. The length of the CDR3 is 18 residues. Trimming left V 1 base short and J 3 bases short, with 21 bases between. The CDR3 loop is CASSLGGSDIKTEETQYF. In DNA form, the CDR3 reads TGTGCCAGCAGCTTAGGGGGCTCGGACATTAAAACGGAAGAGACCCAGTACTTC.

This clonotype showed up many times. This chain joins TRBV24-1 and TRBJ2-1; D uncertain. V was pared by 2 bases and J by 1 base, with 8 bases between. This CDR3 comprises 15 residues. CDR1 KGHDR and CDR2 SFDVKD come from the germline V gene. CDR3 protein: CATSDSGRSYNEQFF. As DNA, the CDR3 is TGTGCCACCAGTGATTCAGGCCGTTCCTACAATGAGCAGTTCTTC.

In DNA form, the CDR3 reads TGTGCCTGGAGCGATGACATAAACTATGGCTACACCTTC. Amino acid sequence: CAWSDDINYGYTF. This chain links TRBV30 with TRBJ1-2; D is unresolved. The CDR3 spans 13 residues. In germline, CDR1 is GTSNPN, CDR2 SVGIG (reference sequence). V was pared by 3 bases and J by 2 bases, with 10 bases between.

This clonotype was seen a few times. The gene calls are TRBV9 and TRBJ2-7; D is possibly TRBD1 (6 bases). The germline CDR1 and CDR2 sequences are SGDLS and YYNGEE. The CDR3 is 14 amino acids. V lost 4 bases and J 3 bases, leaving 14 bases between the germline ends. CDR3 protein: CASSPKTGNYEQYF. The CDR3 DNA follows: TGTGCCAGCAGCCCTAAGACAGGAAACTACGAGCAGTACTTC.

This clonotype was found a few times. This rearrangement joins TRBV5-1 to TRBJ2-7; a weak D match, TRBD1 (6 bases). This CDR3 is built from 14 residues. CDR1 is SGHRS, CDR2 YFSETQ, per germline. The V and J ends lost 2 bases and 5 bases respectively, with 14 bases between them. Here the CDR3 reads CASSLQGIMNEQYF. Here the CDR3 DNA reads TGCGCCAGCAGCTTACAGGGAATAATGAACGAGCAGTACTTC. Drawing the rest from reference TRBV5-1 and TRBJ2-7, the complete variable domain is KAGVTQTPRYLIKTRGQQVTLSCSPISGHRSVSWYQQTPGQGLQFLFEYFSETQRNKGNFPGRFSGRQFSNSRSEMNVSTLELGDSALYLCASSLQGIMNEQYFGPGTRLTVT.

In its sample, this clonotype was seen a few times. The chain carries TRBV7-9 and TRBJ2-7; 7 nucleotides align to TRBD1. Trimming removed 5 bases from V and 4 bases from J; junction bases left unmatched: 8. CDR1 and CDR2 from the germline V gene are SEHNR and FQNEAQ (reference sequence). This CDR3 contains 14 residues. DNA of the CDR3: TGTGCCAGCAGCCAACGACAGGGACCGTACGAGCAGTACTTC. Translation: CASSQRQGPYEQYF.

This clonotype was counted between two and nine times. The V and J genes are TRBV3-1 and TRBJ2-1, with TRBD2 identical over 10 bases. There are 16 residues in the CDR3. The V segment lost 0 bases and the J segment 6 bases; nucleotides outside the gene matches: 5. Germline values: CDR1 LGHDT, CDR2 YNNKEL (reference sequence). CDR3 in amino acids: CASSQDFVAGGNEQFF. CDR3 in DNA: TGTGCCAGCAGCCAAGATTTCGTAGCGGGGGGCAATGAGCAGTTCTTC.

Many counts were recorded for this clonotype. V gene TRBV6-6 combines with J gene TRBJ2-2; 7 positions agree with TRBD1. This CDR3 spans 15 amino acids. J gave up 3 bases and V 6 bases, and 7 bases lay outside the gene matches. Germline CDR1 reads MNHNY; CDR2 reads SVGAGI (reference sequence). This CDR3 is CASSSNRGDTGELFF. CDR3 DNA: TGTGCCAGCAGCAGTAACAGGGGAGACACCGGGGAGCTGTTTTTT.

This chain joins TRBV7-2 and TRBJ1-2; no clear D. Germline CDR1 is SGHTA and CDR2 is FQGNSA. V was pared by 5 bases and J by 5 bases, with 9 bases between. This CDR3 is 12 amino acids long. CDR3: CASSPQLYGYTF. DNA for the CDR3: TGTGCCAGCAGCCCTCAGTTATATGGCTACACCTTC.

In this sample, this clonotype turned up many times. J is TRBJ2-1 and V is TRBV11-2; D is uncertain. The CDR3 has 14 amino acids. Germline CDR1 and CDR2: SGHAT and FQNNGV. V was cut by 1 base and J by 3 bases, with 7 bases left in between. CDR3 nucleotides: TGTGCCAGCAGCTTAGCGGGTGACTACAATGAGCAGTTCTTC. Translating it yields CASSLAGDYNEQFF.

This clonotype has just a few counts. The J gene is TRBJ1-1, the V gene TRBV5-5; TRBD1 might be the D (5 bases). The germline CDR1 and CDR2 sequences are SGHKS and YYEKEE (reference sequence). The V end was cut by 1 base, the J end by 5 bases, with 15 bases between. The CDR3 length is 15 residues. CDR3 DNA sequence: TGTGCCAGCAGCTTGCGCCGGGGGAGTGAGACTGAAGCTTTCTTT. Translating gives CASSLRRGSETEAFF.